This is a list of T cell receptor beta chains from one sample in a study of beta chain features in type 1 diabetes. The data were produced by immunoSEQ multiplex PCR, yet TCRdb's version contains in-frame clones alone and is incomplete. Of hundreds of thousands of clones detected, 15% to 20% appear once; the ten largest clones hold 0.023%. Sequencing was performed on naive CD4+ T cells from blood. All receptors come from a woman aged 18-35 years in good health. Each CDR3 is given with its conserved first and last residue. D genes are given only for firm matches. Some rows have no size entry. The others give once, few or many, or a class for an expanded clone.

J,D,V,size,DNA,CDR3
TRBJ2-3,-,TRBV7-9,few,TGTGCCAGCAGCTTAGAACGGGCTGTCTCGACAGATACGCAGTATTTT,CASSLERAVSTDTQYF
TRBJ2-5,-,TRBV5-6,-,TGTGCCAGCAGCTCGCTGACAAGCGAAGAGACCCAGTACTTC,CASSSLTSEETQYF
TRBJ1-2,-,TRBV2,-,TGTGCCAGCAGTGAGAGCCCCTATAGGGCGGGGAACTATGGCTACACCTTC,CASSESPYRAGNYGYTF
TRBJ2-7,-,TRBV7-9,few,TGTGCCAGCAGCTTAGTCAACTACGAGCAGTACTTC,CASSLVNYEQYF
TRBJ1-2,-,TRBV6-4,-,TGTGCCAGCAGTGAAATCTTGGAGGCACGTGGCTACACCTTC,CASSEILEARGYTF
TRBJ1-2,-,TRBV6-7,-,TGTGCCAGCAGGATGAATAACTATGGCTACACCTTC,CASRMNNYGYTF
TRBJ2-5,TRBD1,TRBV7-9,-,TGTGCCAGCAGCCCCGGGACAGGGTCGTACCAAGAGACCCAGTACTTC,CASSPGTGSYQETQYF
TRBJ2-3,-,TRBV7-8,few,TGTGCCAGCAGCCCCCGTAGGGGGTCTAGTAAACGCACAGATACGCAGTATTTT,CASSPRRGSSKRTDTQYF
TRBJ2-2,-,TRBV7-2,-,TGTGCCAGCAGCCCCAGGGGCGCCCTCACCGGGGAGCTGTTTTTT,CASSPRGALTGELFF
TRBJ2-1,-,TRBV4-1,-,TGCGCCAGCAGCCCCCGGACTGTTGCCTACAATGAGCAGTTCTTC,CASSPRTVAYNEQFF
TRBJ2-5,TRBD2,TRBV10-2,few,TGCGCCAGCAGAATAGCGGGAGAGGAGACCCAGTACTTC,CASRIAGEETQYF
TRBJ2-2,-,TRBV9,-,TGTGCCAGCAGCGTACAGCTCGGCGGGGAGCTGTTTTTT,CASSVQLGGELFF
TRBJ2-1,-,TRBV5-1,few,TGCGCCAGCAGCTTGGTTTCCGAATACCGAATGATGCAGTTCTTC,CASSLVSEYRMMQFF
TRBJ1-2,-,TRBV5-5,-,TGTGCCAGCAGCCACCCTTGGGGACCGTCTAACTATGGCTACACCTTC,CASSHPWGPSNYGYTF
TRBJ1-2,-,TRBV19,few,TGTGCCAGTAGTATGAGGCCGACAGTAGGCTACACCTTC,CASSMRPTVGYTF
TRBJ2-2,TRBD2,TRBV11-1,few,TGTGCCAGCAGCCTAGCGGCAGCGAACACCGGGGAGCTGTTTTTT,CASSLAAANTGELFF
TRBJ2-3,TRBD1,TRBV6-5,few,TGTGCCAGCAGCCTACAGGGGTATGGCACAGATACGCAGTATTTT,CASSLQGYGTDTQYF
TRBJ2-7,-,TRBV11-2,few,TGTGCCAGCAGCTTATCCCCGGGTACCTCCTACGAGCAGTACTTC,CASSLSPGTSYEQYF
TRBJ2-7,-,TRBV10-3,-,TGTGCCATCAGTGCAGGGAGCTACGAGCAGTACTTC,CAISAGSYEQYF
TRBJ2-1,TRBD1,TRBV18,few,TGTGCCAGCTCAGAGGGACAGGGAGCCTACAATGAGCAGTTCTTC,CASSEGQGAYNEQFF
TRBJ2-5,TRBD2,TRBV11-2,few,TGTGCCAGCAGCCACCTAGGTTCCCGGACTAGCGGTTTTAGAGAGACCCAGTACTTC,CASSHLGSRTSGFRETQYF
TRBJ2-7,-,TRBV28,-,TGTGCCAGCAGCGACGAGAGGGAGTCCTACGAGCAGTACTTC,CASSDERESYEQYF
TRBJ2-3,TRBD2,TRBV6-6,-,TGTGCCAGCAAGAGACTAGCGGGGGGAAGCACAGATACGCAGTATTTT,CASKRLAGGSTDTQYF
TRBJ2-1,TRBD1,TRBV5-1,-,TGCGCCAGCAGCTTGGTGGCAGGGGGCTACAATGAGCAGTTCTTC,CASSLVAGGYNEQFF
TRBJ2-5,-,TRBV4-1,-,TGCGCCAGCAGCCAAGGATACGGAGCCAGCCAAGAGACCCAGTACTTC,CASSQGYGASQETQYF
TRBJ1-1,-,TRBV4-2,-,TGTGCCAGCAGTGGGACGGTGAACACTGAAGCTTTCTTT,CASSGTVNTEAFF
TRBJ2-1,TRBD2,TRBV5-1,-,TGCGCCAGCAGCTTGCCGTCTAGCGGAAACAATGAGCAGTTCTTC,CASSLPSSGNNEQFF
TRBJ2-7,-,TRBV6-5,few,TGTGCCAGCAGTTACTGGGCAGGGCAGAAGCAGTACTTC,CASSYWAGQKQYF
TRBJ2-2,-,TRBV4-3,few,TGCGCCAGCAGCCCTGCCACCGGGGAGCTGTTTTTT,CASSPATGELFF
TRBJ2-5,-,TRBV5-1,few,TGCGCCAGCAGCTTGGGTGTGCAAGAGACCCAGTACTTC,CASSLGVQETQYF
TRBJ2-1,TRBD2,TRBV5-6,few,TGTGCCAGCAGCTTGGGGACTAGCGGGAACCCCTTCTTC,CASSLGTSGNPFF
TRBJ1-5,-,TRBV18,few,TGTGCCAGCGCTACCGACCGCAATCAGCCCCAGCATTTT,CASATDRNQPQHF
TRBJ2-7,-,TRBV11-2,few,TGTGCCAGCAGCGAGGGTCCTTACGAGCAGTACTTC,CASSEGPYEQYF
TRBJ1-2,-,TRBV5-8,-,TGTGCCAGCAGCTTGGCATACAGATCCTATGGCTACACCTTC,CASSLAYRSYGYTF
TRBJ2-5,-,TRBV5-4,-,TGTGCCAGCAGCTTAGTTCCTAGCCAAGAGACCCAGTACTTC,CASSLVPSQETQYF
TRBJ2-7,-,TRBV7-8,once,TGTGCCAGCAGCTTAGTTGAGACAGCCTACGAGCAGTACTTC,CASSLVETAYEQYF
TRBJ2-1,-,TRBV6-5,few,TGTGCCAGCAGTTCCGGACCTTTTGAGCAGTTCTTC,CASSSGPFEQFF
TRBJ2-3,-,TRBV11-3,once,TGTGCCAGCAGCTTAGGGGGTTTGATCACAGATACGCAGTATTTT,CASSLGGLITDTQYF
TRBJ2-1,TRBD2,TRBV18,-,TGTGCCAGCTCACCATGGGGTAGCGGGAGGATTAACAATGAGCAGTTCTTC,CASSPWGSGRINNEQFF
TRBJ2-3,-,TRBV6-5,-,TGTGCCAGCAGTTACTCGAGAGGGATCCCAGATACGCAGTATTTT,CASSYSRGIPDTQYF
TRBJ1-2,-,TRBV6-5,-,TGTGCCAGCAGTTACTCGGTCACTTTAGGCTTCTACACCTTC,CASSYSVTLGFYTF